The source of this T cell receptor (beta chain) is a study of T cells in tumors after PD-1 blockade (dated by TCRdb to the late 2010s). Concerning the study at large: Patients were excluded if they had prior checkpoint blockade, use of systemic immunosuppressants, or recent radiotherapy or other anti-cancer therapy within 4 weeks. Patients were treated with either pembrolizumab 200 mg every 3 weeks or cemiplimab 350 mg every 2 weeks. Ongoing daily vismodegib 150 mg was also given to a subset of patients during anti-PD-1 treatment. An average of 113,528 TCR templates (range 24,679-257,772) and around 36,000 unique clonotypes was obtained for peripheral blood samples. Paired single-cell RNA and TCR sequencing was performed on site-matched tumors from BCC or SCC patients before and after anti-PD-1 therapy. To compare clonotypes in blood and tumor, bulk TCR sequencing was done on roughly ten peripheral blood samples taken from four or five patients. RECIST version 1.1 was the standard used to evaluate clinical response.

With respect to this clone: Its antigen remains undetermined. No quality values exist for individual bases; no much larger clone is one base distant.

The research as a whole found: The source of novel T cell clones was not identified, and lymphoid organs or rare unexpanded clones within the tumor or the tumor periphery could be included among the possible sources. Around 43% of tumor TCR clonotypes were found in blood, and some novel exhausted tumor clones appeared in pre-treatment blood, suggesting peripheral recruitment.

This specimen's time point label, per the study, means: after anti-PD-1 therapy. Genomic DNA extracted from tumor biopsies or peripheral blood was used for bulk TCRbeta sequencing, with input ranging from roughly 616 ng to 6,500 ng. Histologically proven advanced or metastatic basal or squamous cell carcinoma was present in all patients, all of whom were poor candidates for surgical resection. Of the 11 to 12 patients making up the basal cell carcinoma cohort, roughly 8 underwent bulk tumor TCR sequencing. The immunoSEQ platform was used for deep TCRbeta sequencing. The original pipeline was this. For further analysis, only productive rearrangements were exported from the immunoSEQ Analyzer. T cell phenotypes were assigned to bulk TCRbeta clonotypes by matching the clonotypes to single-cell RNA+TCR-seq clones with the same TCRbeta sequence. Tumor enrichment of a clone was calculated by dividing the clone's tumor frequency by the clone's PBMC frequency, both taken from bulk TCR sequencing. GLIPH was used to sort TCRs into specificity groups, which are clusters of distinct TCRs that likely recognize common antigens through shared CDR3 motifs. This immuneACCESS table, as held by TCRdb, lists in-frame sequences with V and J called but not all clones. Of the missing ones, under half trace to an unresolved V gene in checked studies; the others have no known cause. The V and J calls and the clone size are those of that table, but D and trimming were determined from the DNA. Recorded for this sample are about 14,000 clones; about 84% of them occurred a single time. The ten biggest clones cover approximately 25% of the sample.

The germline V gene supplies CDR1 SGHTA and CDR2 FQGNSA. Between the V and J ends, shortened by 4 bases and 8 bases respectively, the junction contains 17 bases. The CDR3 contains 15 residues, cysteine and phenylalanine counted. Here the CDR3 DNA is all that survives: 45 bases in frame from base 1. The sequence joins TRBV7-2 to TRBJ1-4; TRBD1 could be the D gene, as 5 bases match. The input for sequencing was PBMCs, taken after anti-PD-1 treatment. The source is a human donor with basal cell carcinoma. The nucleotide sequence is TGTGCCAGCAGCTCAGGACTCGTTGGGGCGGAAAAACTGTTTTTT. Protein translation: CASSSGLVGAEKLFF.